Listed below are T cell receptor beta chains from one sample, sequenced in a study of T cells in Graves' hyperthyroidism and ophthalmopathy. TCRdb recomputed calls from the multiplex PCR reads with MiXCR, one row per CDR3 protein. This repertoire shows roughly 500,000 distinct CDR3 sequences, 22% found once; its top ten account for around 50%. The specimen was blood. These receptors all stem from a woman between 65 and 79 years old with Graves' ophthalmopathy. Each CDR3 is given with its conserved first and last residue. A D gene is named only where the DNA matches it firmly. The size of a clone is reported for some rows only, either as once, few or many, or as a class for expanded clones.

abundance: -; j_gene: TRBJ2-2; len: 16; d_gene: -; v_gene: TRBV9; CDR3nt: TGTGCCAGCAGCGTAGGCTGGGGCCGGGACACCGGGGAGCTGTTTTTT; CDR3aa: CASSVGWGRDTGELFF
abundance: -; j_gene: TRBJ2-1; len: 12; d_gene: TRBD2; v_gene: TRBV3-1; CDR3nt: TGTGCCAGCAGCCAGGTAGCGGGTGAGCAGTTCTTC; CDR3aa: CASSQVAGEQFF
abundance: -; j_gene: TRBJ2-2; len: 12; d_gene: -; v_gene: TRBV12-3/TRBV12-4; CDR3nt: TGTGCCAGCAGTTTGAACAGGGGGGAGCTGTTTTTT; CDR3aa: CASSLNRGELFF
abundance: once; j_gene: TRBJ2-1; len: 19; d_gene: TRBD1; v_gene: TRBV27; CDR3nt: TGTGCCAGTTCCCCGGGACAGGGAACTTTTTACCCGAGGTACAATGAGCAGTTCTTC; CDR3aa: CASSPGQGTFYPRYNEQFF
abundance: many; j_gene: TRBJ2-7; len: 14; d_gene: -; v_gene: TRBV3-1; CDR3nt: TGTGCCAGCAGCCAAGGGGGTCGGACCTACGAGCAGTACTTC; CDR3aa: CASSQGGRTYEQYF
abundance: -; j_gene: TRBJ1-6; len: 13; d_gene: -; v_gene: TRBV6-1; CDR3nt: TGTGCCGCGGGGGAGGGCGTTAATTCACCCCTCCACTTT; CDR3aa: CAAGEGVNSPLHF
abundance: few; j_gene: TRBJ2-1; len: 12; d_gene: -; v_gene: TRBV28; CDR3nt: TGTGCCAGCAGTTCGATAAGGGGCGAGCAGTTCTTC; CDR3aa: CASSSIRGEQFF
abundance: -; j_gene: TRBJ2-1; len: 13; d_gene: TRBD1; v_gene: TRBV19; CDR3nt: TGTGCCACGAGGGACAGGGGGCAGAATGAGCAGTTCTTC; CDR3aa: CATRDRGQNEQFF
abundance: many; j_gene: TRBJ2-1; len: 17; d_gene: TRBD2; v_gene: TRBV10-3; CDR3nt: TGTGCCATCAGTGACCTGACTAGCGGGGGGCTCTTGAGAGAGCAGTTCTTC; CDR3aa: CAISDLTSGGLLREQFF
abundance: many; j_gene: TRBJ2-1; len: 13; d_gene: TRBD1; v_gene: TRBV2; CDR3nt: TGTGCCAGCCAGGGACAGGGGGGGAATGAGCAGTTCTTC; CDR3aa: CASQGQGGNEQFF
abundance: few; j_gene: TRBJ2-7; len: 14; d_gene: TRBD2; v_gene: TRBV7-2; CDR3nt: TGTGCCAGCAGCTTAGCGGGAGGGCCTGAAGAGCAGTACTTC; CDR3aa: CASSLAGGPEEQYF
abundance: many; j_gene: TRBJ1-1; len: 13; d_gene: -; v_gene: TRBV15; CDR3nt: TGTGCCACCAGCAGGGGAGGGAACACTGAAGCTTTCTTT; CDR3aa: CATSRGGNTEAFF
abundance: -; j_gene: TRBJ1-2; len: 11; d_gene: -; v_gene: TRBV29-1; CDR3nt: TGCAGCGTTCAGGGAGGATATGGCTACACCTTC; CDR3aa: CSVQGGYGYTF
abundance: -; j_gene: TRBJ2-5; len: 15; d_gene: TRBD1; v_gene: TRBV18; CDR3nt: TGTGCCAGCTCACGGACCGGGACAGGGCAGGGGGCCCAGTACTTC; CDR3aa: CASSRTGTGQGAQYF
abundance: few; j_gene: TRBJ1-1; len: 14; d_gene: -; v_gene: TRBV18; CDR3nt: TGTGCCAGCTCGCCGGACAGACAGAACACTGAAGCTTTCTTT; CDR3aa: CASSPDRQNTEAFF
abundance: few; j_gene: TRBJ2-3; len: 16; d_gene: TRBD2; v_gene: TRBV7-2; CDR3nt: TGTGCCAGCAGCTTAGTGAGGACTAGCGGGACAGATACGCAGTATTTT; CDR3aa: CASSLVRTSGTDTQYF
abundance: many; j_gene: TRBJ2-1; len: 15; d_gene: -; v_gene: TRBV11-3; CDR3nt: TGTGCCAGCAGCTTAGGGGGATTGAACTACAATGAGCAGTTCTTC; CDR3aa: CASSLGGLNYNEQFF
abundance: -; j_gene: TRBJ1-1; len: 15; d_gene: -; v_gene: TRBV18; CDR3nt: TGTGCCAGCTCACCGGCGCGGGCCGTCAACACTGAAGCTTTCTTT; CDR3aa: CASSPARAVNTEAFF
abundance: -; j_gene: TRBJ2-5; len: 13; d_gene: TRBD2; v_gene: TRBV30; CDR3nt: TGTGCCTGGAGTGGCGGGAGACAAGAGACCCAGTACTTC; CDR3aa: CAWSGGRQETQYF
abundance: many; j_gene: TRBJ1-2; len: 15; d_gene: -; v_gene: TRBV27; CDR3nt: TGTGCCAGCAGTTTCGGGGTCCTGGGACGCTATGGCTACACCTTC; CDR3aa: CASSFGVLGRYGYTF
abundance: -; j_gene: TRBJ2-1; len: 14; d_gene: TRBD2; v_gene: TRBV3-1; CDR3nt: TGTGCCAGCTCCGGGACTAGCGGACTCAATGAGCAGTTCTTC; CDR3aa: CASSGTSGLNEQFF
abundance: -; j_gene: TRBJ2-2; len: 14; d_gene: -; v_gene: TRBV7-8; CDR3nt: -; CDR3aa: CASSSSTAPGSCFF
abundance: few; j_gene: TRBJ1-4; len: 11; d_gene: -; v_gene: TRBV20-1; CDR3nt: TGCAGTGCTAGCCAGGGCGCAAAACTGTTTTTT; CDR3aa: CSASQGAKLFF
abundance: few; j_gene: TRBJ2-2; len: 18; d_gene: -; v_gene: TRBV6-1; CDR3nt: TGTGCCAGCAGGGGGGGGCAGCTAGGGGGTCGGAGCACCGGGGAGCTGTTTTTT; CDR3aa: CASRGGQLGGRSTGELFF
abundance: many; j_gene: TRBJ2-5; len: 13; d_gene: -; v_gene: TRBV5-1; CDR3nt: TGTGCCAGCAGCTTAGGCACCCAAGAGACCCAGTACTTC; CDR3aa: CASSLGTQETQYF
abundance: -; j_gene: TRBJ1-1; len: 14; d_gene: -; v_gene: TRBV6-5; CDR3nt: TGTGCCAGCAGTTACCCGGCAGGGAACACTGAAGCTTTCTTT; CDR3aa: CASSYPAGNTEAFF
abundance: few; j_gene: TRBJ1-2; len: 13; d_gene: -; v_gene: TRBV14; CDR3nt: TGTGCCAGCAGCCGAGGACACCCCTATGGCTACACCTTC; CDR3aa: CASSRGHPYGYTF
abundance: -; j_gene: TRBJ2-7; len: 11; d_gene: -; v_gene: TRBV7-2; CDR3nt: TGTGCCAGCAGCCCCCAGGAGGGGCAGTACTTC; CDR3aa: CASSPQEGQYF
abundance: -; j_gene: TRBJ2-3; len: 15; d_gene: TRBD2; v_gene: TRBV6-1; CDR3nt: TGTGCCAGCAGATGGACTAGCGGGAGAACAGATACGCAGTATTTT; CDR3aa: CASRWTSGRTDTQYF
abundance: many; j_gene: TRBJ1-6; len: 16; d_gene: -; v_gene: TRBV27; CDR3nt: TGTGCCAGCAGTCCCGCATGGGGGAGAGCGAATTCACCCCTCCACTTT; CDR3aa: CASSPAWGRANSPLHF
abundance: -; j_gene: TRBJ1-1; len: 16; d_gene: -; v_gene: TRBV6-5; CDR3nt: TGTGCCAGCGTCTACGGGACATGGGGGTCGTACACTGAAGCTTTCTTT; CDR3aa: CASVYGTWGSYTEAFF
abundance: many; j_gene: TRBJ1-4; len: 15; d_gene: -; v_gene: TRBV6-1; CDR3nt: TGTGCCAGCAGTGAAACCGGGGTTGTCTGGGAAAAACTGTTTTTT; CDR3aa: CASSETGVVWEKLFF
abundance: few; j_gene: TRBJ1-6; len: 14; d_gene: TRBD1; v_gene: TRBV28; CDR3nt: TGTGCCAGCAGTTTGGACAGGATCAATTCACCCCTCCACTTT; CDR3aa: CASSLDRINSPLHF
abundance: few; j_gene: TRBJ2-7; len: 14; d_gene: -; v_gene: TRBV29-1; CDR3nt: TGCAGCGTTGCAGGGGGGGAGGGACCCTACGAGCAGTACTTC; CDR3aa: CSVAGGEGPYEQYF
abundance: many; j_gene: TRBJ2-1; len: 15; d_gene: TRBD1; v_gene: TRBV7-8; CDR3nt: TGTGCCAGCAGCCGACAGGGGGCGAGCTACAATGAGCAGTTCTTC; CDR3aa: CASSRQGASYNEQFF
abundance: -; j_gene: TRBJ2-1; len: 15; d_gene: TRBD2; v_gene: TRBV18; CDR3nt: TGTGCCAGCTCACCACGCACTAGCGGGGACAATGAGCAGTTCTTC; CDR3aa: CASSPRTSGDNEQFF
abundance: many; j_gene: TRBJ2-3; len: 14; d_gene: -; v_gene: TRBV11-1; CDR3nt: TGTGCCAGCAGCATTAGCGGAAACACAGATACGCAGTATTTT; CDR3aa: CASSISGNTDTQYF
abundance: -; j_gene: TRBJ2-2; len: 15; d_gene: -; v_gene: TRBV5-1; CDR3nt: TGCGCCAGCAGCTTACAGGTTTCGAACACCGGGGAGCTGTTTTTT; CDR3aa: CASSLQVSNTGELFF
abundance: few; j_gene: TRBJ1-2; len: 14; d_gene: TRBD1; v_gene: TRBV7-8; CDR3nt: TGTGCCAGCAGCCGGGACAGGGGACCTTTTGGCTACACCTTC; CDR3aa: CASSRDRGPFGYTF
abundance: few; j_gene: TRBJ2-3; len: 15; d_gene: -; v_gene: TRBV20-1; CDR3nt: TGCAGTGCTAGAGATCAAGCGGGCGGGACAGATACGCAGTATTTT; CDR3aa: CSARDQAGGTDTQYF
abundance: -; j_gene: TRBJ2-2; len: 14; d_gene: -; v_gene: TRBV13; CDR3nt: TGTGCCAGCAGCTTAAGGGGGTACACCGGGGAGCTGTTTTTT; CDR3aa: CASSLRGYTGELFF
abundance: -; j_gene: TRBJ1-3; len: 16; d_gene: TRBD1; v_gene: TRBV18; CDR3nt: TGTGCCAGCTCACCAGTGACAGGGATCTCTGGAAACACCATATATTTT; CDR3aa: CASSPVTGISGNTIYF
abundance: few; j_gene: TRBJ2-1; len: 17; d_gene: TRBD2; v_gene: TRBV24-1; CDR3nt: TGTGCCACCAGTGATTTCGGCGGACTAGCGGGAGCTAATGAGCAGTTCTTC; CDR3aa: CATSDFGGLAGANEQFF
abundance: few; j_gene: TRBJ1-1; len: 12; d_gene: -; v_gene: TRBV4-2; CDR3nt: TGTGCCAGCAGCCAAGATAGAGATGAAGCTTTCTTT; CDR3aa: CASSQDRDEAFF
abundance: few; j_gene: TRBJ2-7; len: 16; d_gene: TRBD2; v_gene: TRBV7-2; CDR3nt: TGTGCCAGCAGCTTCACTAGGACTAGCGGGAGTAACGAGCAGTACTTC; CDR3aa: CASSFTRTSGSNEQYF
abundance: -; j_gene: TRBJ1-1; len: 10; d_gene: -; v_gene: TRBV6-2/TRBV6-3; CDR3nt: TGTGCCAGCATGTCTACTGAAGCTTTCTTT; CDR3aa: CASMSTEAFF
abundance: many; j_gene: TRBJ1-1; len: 12; d_gene: -; v_gene: TRBV29-1; CDR3nt: TGCAGCGTCGGCGGACCTCCCACTGAAGCTTTCTTT; CDR3aa: CSVGGPPTEAFF
abundance: few; j_gene: TRBJ2-1; len: 15; d_gene: TRBD2; v_gene: TRBV20-1; CDR3nt: TGCAGTGCCCTGACTAGCGGAAGCTCCTACAATGAGCAGTTCTTC; CDR3aa: CSALTSGSSYNEQFF
abundance: few; j_gene: TRBJ1-4; len: 17; d_gene: -; v_gene: TRBV7-8; CDR3nt: TGTGCCAGCAGCTCCCTCCTTGAGGGGGAGGGGAATGAAAAACTGTTTTTT; CDR3aa: CASSSLLEGEGNEKLFF
abundance: -; j_gene: TRBJ2-2; len: 15; d_gene: -; v_gene: TRBV5-6; CDR3nt: TGTGCCAGCAGCTTGAAGCGGGTGCGAACCGGGGAGCTGTTTTTT; CDR3aa: CASSLKRVRTGELFF
abundance: few; j_gene: TRBJ2-7; len: 13; d_gene: TRBD2; v_gene: TRBV7-9; CDR3nt: TGTGCCACCGAGACTAGCGGGACAAGCGAGCAGTACTTC; CDR3aa: CATETSGTSEQYF